A single sample is the source of the 30 T cell receptor beta chains below, sequenced in a study of T cells in Graves' hyperthyroidism and ophthalmopathy (dated by TCRdb to the late 2010s). The library was obtained by multiplex PCR. The instrument given in TCRdb is Illumina HiSeq 2000. Amplification of TCR beta CDR3 regions was carried out from RNA transcripts. For the first round of RT-PCR on the TCR CDR3, the HTBI primer set was used together with the Qiagen OneStep RT-PCR kit. TCRdb handled the public reads itself, with Q25 trimming in fastp and clone calling in MiXCR, and kept productive beta chains. Under each unique CDR3 protein, matching rows form one entry showing the most common genes and DNA. The sample table holds about 610,000 distinct CDR3 sequences, of which approximately 15% were seen once. The ten largest make up 4% to 5.5% of the sample. Sequencing used blood. The origin of the receptors is a woman between 40 and 55 years old with Graves' ophthalmopathy.

The sample holds many counts of this clonotype. The chain carries TRBV6-1 and TRBJ1-1; 7 bases match TRBD1. The V gene end was trimmed by 6 bases and the J gene end by 3 bases; junction bases not matched to a gene: 4. In germline, CDR1 is MNHNS, CDR2 SASEGT. The CDR3 sequence is 13 residues long. The CDR3 DNA is TGTGCCAGCAGGACAGGGCTGGACACTGAAGCTTTCTTT. Translation gives CASRTGLDTEAFF.

This clonotype came up many times. V is TRBV6-5 and J is TRBJ1-1; D gene unclear. The CDR3 runs to 15 residues. The ends were cut back, 0 bases at V and 4 bases at J, with 12 bases in the middle. Germline V gene sequence: CDR1 MNHEY, CDR2 SVGAGI. The CDR3 spells CASSYSIGVGTEAFF. In DNA form, the CDR3 reads TGTGCCAGCAGTTACTCTATCGGGGTTGGCACTGAAGCTTTCTTT.

This clonotype was observed at least ten times. The chain employs TRBV28 and TRBJ1-1; perhaps TRBD1 as D (5 bases). V lost 6 bases, J lost 4 bases, and 15 bases lay in between. This CDR3 has 14 residues. CDR1 and CDR2 (germline): MDHEN, SYDVKM. This CDR3 reads CASRDLQGTTEAFF. The CDR3 DNA sequence: TGTGCCAGCAGAGACCTCCAGGGAACCACTGAAGCTTTCTTT.

This clonotype has at least ten counts. V usage is TRBV29-1 and J usage is TRBJ2-7; D possibly uses TRBD1 or TRBD2 (6 bases each). This CDR3 contains 13 residues. Germline values: CDR1 SQVTM, CDR2 ANQGSEA. V lost 7 bases and J 1 base, leaving 14 bases between the germline ends. This CDR3 reads CSALTGASYEQYF. DNA for the CDR3: TGCAGCGCCCTGACGGGGGCTTCCTACGAGCAGTACTTC.

This clonotype was counted ten times or more. CDR3 nucleotide sequence: TGTGCCACACAACAGGGGGGGAATCAGCCCCAGCATTTT. This sequence encodes CATQQGGNQPQHF. The chain couples TRBV10-3 to TRBJ1-5; TRBD1 matches 8 bases. Per germline, CDR1 ENHRY and CDR2 SYGVKD. V lost 10 bases and J lost 4; bases outside the gene matches: 6. This CDR3 comprises 13 residues.

This clonotype was observed at least ten times. The chain has TRBV30 and TRBJ2-7, with 7 positions matching TRBD1. V trimming: 4 bases; J trimming: 3 bases; junction bases outside the gene matches: 3. Per the germline V gene, CDR1 is GTSNPN and CDR2 is SVGIG (reference sequence). This CDR3 spans 12 amino acids. CDR3 in DNA: TGTGCCTGGATGACAGGGCACTACGAGCAGTACTTC. This sequence encodes CAWMTGHYEQYF.

The chain combines TRBV6-1 with TRBJ2-6; D is undetermined. The V gene's germline CDR1 is MNHNS and CDR2 SASEGT. The CDR3 runs 14 residues. V lost 7 bases and J lost 5, with 12 bases in between. The DNA for the CDR3 is TGTGCCAGCACAGAAGACATATGGGCCAACGTCCTGACTTTC. As protein: CASTEDIWANVLTF.

The CDR3 spells CAWRGGSEEAFF. The CDR3 region has the DNA TGTGCCTGGAGGGGGGGCAGCGAGGAAGCTTTCTTT. The chain combines TRBV30 with TRBJ1-1; a possible D gene is TRBD1 (6 bases). CDR3 length: 12 residues. Germline V gene sequence: CDR1 GTSNPN, CDR2 SVGIG (reference sequence). Trimming stripped 3 bases from V and 8 bases from J, with 13 bases between.

In this sample, this clonotype turned up many times. The gene calls are TRBV28 and TRBJ2-2; possible D gene TRBD2, 7 bases. Trimming left V 7 bases short and J 9 bases short, with 24 bases between. Germline CDR1 reads MDHEN; CDR2 reads SYDVKM. The CDR3 totals 16 residues. The CDR3 loop reads CASTVERDTSSRELFF. The CDR3 DNA sequence: TGTGCCAGCACTGTTGAGCGGGACACCTCCTCGAGGGAGCTGTTTTTT.

This clonotype has a count of ten or more. This chain links TRBV7-2 with TRBJ2-5, with D maybe TRBD2 (5 bases). This CDR3 comprises 16 residues. Trimming removed 1 base from V and 1 base from J, with 13 bases in between. Germline V gives CDR1 SGHTA, CDR2 FQGNSA. The CDR3 is CASSLGPGMGQETQYF. CDR3 DNA: TGTGCCAGCAGCTTAGGACCGGGGATGGGCCAAGAGACCCAGTACTTC.

This clonotype has at least ten counts. The V call is TRBV20-1, the J call TRBJ2-5; TRBD2 aligns across 7 bases. This CDR3 comprises 15 residues. Trimming removed 2 bases from V and 4 bases from J; junction bases left unmatched: 10. Germline values: CDR1 DFQATT, CDR2 SNEGSKA (reference sequence). The CDR3 coding sequence is TGCAGTGCTAGATCGGCGGGAGAGGGTCGAGAGACCCAGTACTTC. Its translation: CSARSAGEGRETQYF.

In its sample, this clonotype was seen many times. V usage is TRBV5-1 and J usage is TRBJ2-7; 7 nucleotides align to TRBD2. In germline, CDR1 is SGHRS, CDR2 YFSETQ. V lost 4 bases and J lost 3; bases outside the gene matches: 7. This CDR3 is 14 amino acids long. The CDR3, as DNA: TGCGCCAGCAGCCCTAGCGGATCTATCTACGAGCAGTACTTC. Protein product: CASSPSGSIYEQYF.

The chain is built from TRBV11-1 and TRBJ2-3; 10 bases line up with TRBD1. V dropped 5 bases and J dropped 2; count of bases not matched to a gene: 10. Germline CDR1 is SGHAT and CDR2 is FQDESV (reference sequence). The CDR3 covers 17 residues. CDR3 DNA: TGTGCCAGCAGCCCTTACAAGGGACAGGGGCTCACAGATACGCAGTATTTT. This codes for CASSPYKGQGLTDTQYF.

This clonotype was found many times. The J gene is TRBJ1-1, the V gene TRBV6-5; TRBD1 might be the D (6 bases). From germline, CDR1 is MNHEY and CDR2 SVGAGI. Trimming removed 2 bases from V and 4 bases from J, with 20 bases in between. The CDR3 runs to 17 residues. CDR3 DNA sequence: TGTGCCAGCAGTTACGGGGGGGGCGGGCCTTCCGGCACTGAAGCTTTCTTT. It codes for CASSYGGGGPSGTEAFF.

This clonotype was seen many times. The CDR3: CSARDPVAATLSNQPQHF. In nucleotides, the CDR3 is TGCAGTGCTAGAGATCCGGTGGCGGCAACCCTTAGCAATCAGCCCCAGCATTTT. The chain joins TRBV20-1 to TRBJ1-5; no firm D call. V was trimmed by 0 bases and J by 0 bases, leaving 18 bases between them. The CDR3 is made up of 18 amino acids. Germline CDR1 DFQATT, CDR2 SNEGSKA (reference sequence).

J is TRBJ1-1 and V is TRBV30, with D possibly matching TRBD1 (6 bases). Germline V CDR1 and CDR2: GTSNPN, SVGIG (reference sequence). The CDR3 totals 16 residues. V was shortened by 0 bases and J by 5 bases, with 19 bases between the two germline ends. As DNA, the CDR3 is TGTGCCTGGAGTGTACGAGTAGGTACAGGGAGTACTGAAGCTTTCTTT. This codes for CAWSVRVGTGSTEAFF. The full variable domain, in which reference TRBV30 and TRBJ1-1 provide the parts outside the CDR3, is SQTIHQWPATLVQPVGSPLSLECTVEGTSNPNLYWYRQAAGRGLQLLFYSVGIGQISSEVPQNLSASRPQDRQFILSSKKLLLSDSGFYLCAWSVRVGTGSTEAFFGQGTRLTVV.

This clonotype occurred many times. The genes are TRBV20-1 and TRBJ1-1; 7 bases agree with TRBD1. CDR3 size: 12 residues. The germline V gene encodes CDR1 DFQATT and CDR2 SNEGSKA (reference sequence). The V gene end was trimmed by 6 bases and the J gene end by 3 bases; junction bases not matched to a gene: 4. The CDR3 DNA is TGCAGTGCCAGGGGGGCGGACACTGAAGCTTTCTTT. This codes for CSARGADTEAFF.

This clonotype occurred many times. This chain joins TRBV7-9 and TRBJ1-6; D is unclear. V dropped 1 base and J dropped 9 bases, with 7 bases sitting between them. Germline-derived CDR1 and CDR2 are SEHNR and FQNEAQ (reference sequence). The CDR3 is made up of 13 amino acids. CDR3 bases: TGTGCCAGCAGCTTAGATGGCGGTTCACCCCTCCACTTT. Its protein is CASSLDGGSPLHF. The whole variable domain, remainder taken from reference TRBV7-9 and TRBJ1-6, is DTGVSQNPRHKITKRGQNVTFRCDPISEHNRLYWYRQTLGQGPEFLTYFQNEAQLEKSRLLSDRFSAERPKGSFSTLEIQRTEQGDSAMYLCASSLDGGSPLHFGNGTRLTVT.

The CDR3 DNA is TGTGCCAGCAGCGAGCAGGACAGGGGTGGCACTGAAGCTTTCTTT. It translates to CASSEQDRGGTEAFF. The chain links TRBV11-2 to TRBJ1-1; 9 bases are shared with TRBD1. V gave up 5 bases and J gave up 4 bases; unmatched junction bases: 8. Germline loops: CDR1 SGHAT, CDR2 FQNNGV. This CDR3 region has 15 residues. The variable domain in full, completed from reference TRBV11-2 and TRBJ1-1, reads EAGVAQSPRYKIIEKRQSVAFWCNPISGHATLYWYQQILGQGPKLLIQFQNNGVVDDSQLPKDRFSAERLKGVDSTLKIQPAKLEDSAVYLCASSEQDRGGTEAFFGQGTRLTVV.

This clonotype was counted many times. CDR3 sequence reads: CASSQVVPEEQYF. The CDR3 DNA reads TGTGCCAGCAGCCAAGTCGTTCCGGAGGAGCAGTACTTC. V gene TRBV3-1 combines with J gene TRBJ2-7; no clear D gene. Looked up from germline, CDR1 is LGHDT and CDR2 is YNNKEL (reference sequence). Trimming pared 1 base from V and 7 bases from J, leaving 11 bases between. The CDR3 totals 13 residues.

This clonotype has at least ten counts. CDR3: CASSYSGTLDYGYTF. As DNA, the CDR3 is TGTGCCAGCAGTTACTCGGGCACCTTGGACTATGGCTACACCTTC. This chain joins TRBV6-5 and TRBJ1-2; D not resolved. With 0 bases removed from V and 3 bases from J, the gap between germline ends came to 11 bases. In germline, CDR1 is MNHEY, CDR2 SVGAGI. The CDR3 sequence is 15 residues long.

This clonotype was observed many times. The V call is TRBV2, the J call TRBJ2-2; 9 nucleotides line up with TRBD2. CDR1 SNHLY and CDR2 FYNNEI come from the germline V gene. This CDR3 region has 15 residues. J gave up 4 bases and V 5 bases, and 5 bases lay outside the gene matches. CDR3 loop: CASSRGRAITGELFF. CDR3 in DNA: TGTGCCAGCAGTCGCGGGAGGGCCATCACCGGGGAGCTGTTTTTT.

Ten or more counts support this clonotype. The rearrangement uses TRBV2 and TRBJ1-5; D unclear. The CDR3 runs to 12 residues. Germline V gene data show CDR1 as SNHLY and CDR2 as FYNNEI. Trimming cost V 10 bases and J 6 bases, with 13 bases left between them. This CDR3 reads CATQNPGQPQHF. Here the CDR3 DNA reads TGTGCCACCCAGAACCCCGGTCAGCCCCAGCATTTT.

This clonotype was detected a few times. The chain recombines TRBV7-2 with TRBJ1-2; the D is unclear. CDR3 size: 13 residues. The germline V gene has CDR1 SGHTA and CDR2 FQGNSA. V was clipped by 3 bases and J by 6 bases, with 11 bases between them. CDR3 residues: CASSFAPGDGYTF. The CDR3 DNA is TGTGCCAGCAGCTTCGCCCCCGGGGATGGCTACACCTTC.

About this clonotype: Possible read error: a much larger clone is one base away. The chain recombines TRBV12-3 or TRBV12-4 with TRBJ2-7, with 11 nucleotides matching TRBD2. Trimming removed 5 bases from V and 6 bases from J; junction bases left unmatched: 9. CDR3 size: 15 residues. CDR3 in DNA: TGTGCCAGCAGTCCGGGACTAGCGGAAGCCTCCGAGCAGTACTTC. Translated, it gives CASSPGLAEASEQYF.

In its sample, this clonotype was seen many times. This chain joins TRBV20-1 and TRBJ1-1; weak D call: TRBD1 (6 bases). The CDR3 has 13 amino acids. Trimming stripped 7 bases from V and 1 base from J, with 13 bases between. The germline CDR1 and CDR2 sequences are DFQATT and SNEGSKA (reference sequence). Here the CDR3 reads CSVVQGTNTEAFF. CDR3 bases: TGCAGTGTTGTGCAGGGGACGAACACTGAAGCTTTCTTT.

The V call is TRBV2, the J call TRBJ2-5, with 9 bases that match TRBD1. The CDR3 has 14 amino acids. From germline, CDR1 is SNHLY and CDR2 FYNNEI. J gave up 5 bases and V 5 bases, and 6 bases lay outside the gene matches. This CDR3 is CASSHRDRVETQYF. The CDR3 region has the DNA TGTGCCAGCAGTCACCGGGACAGGGTTGAGACCCAGTACTTC.

This clonotype has a handful of counts. The V and J genes are TRBV7-2 and TRBJ2-7; tentatively, D is TRBD1 (6 bases). Germline V gives CDR1 SGHTA, CDR2 FQGNSA. Trimming took off 7 bases at V and 4 bases at J, with 14 bases between the two ends. The CDR3 has 13 residues. DNA for the CDR3: TGTGCCAGCACCAAAAGGGGGAGATACGAGCAGTACTTC. It is translated as CASTKRGRYEQYF.

This clonotype came up a few times. V gene TRBV4-1 combines with J gene TRBJ2-5; TRBD2 aligns across 11 bases. The CDR3 runs 18 residues. V shed 3 bases and J 1 base; nucleotides not matched to a gene: 10. Germline V CDR1 and CDR2: MGHRA, YSYEKL. The CDR3 nucleotides are TGCGCCAGCAGCCAGATGCCTCTAGCGGGAGGTCTCCAAGAGACCCAGTACTTC. This codes for CASSQMPLAGGLQETQYF.

Ten or more counts support this clonotype. This chain joins TRBV24-1 and TRBJ2-5; D is undetermined. From germline, CDR1 is KGHDR and CDR2 SFDVKD. The CDR3 is 13 residues long. The V end lost 5 bases, the J end lost 5 bases, and 11 bases lay between the germline ends. CDR3: CATSADIVETQYF. CDR3 DNA: TGTGCCACCAGTGCAGATATCGTCGAGACCCAGTACTTC.